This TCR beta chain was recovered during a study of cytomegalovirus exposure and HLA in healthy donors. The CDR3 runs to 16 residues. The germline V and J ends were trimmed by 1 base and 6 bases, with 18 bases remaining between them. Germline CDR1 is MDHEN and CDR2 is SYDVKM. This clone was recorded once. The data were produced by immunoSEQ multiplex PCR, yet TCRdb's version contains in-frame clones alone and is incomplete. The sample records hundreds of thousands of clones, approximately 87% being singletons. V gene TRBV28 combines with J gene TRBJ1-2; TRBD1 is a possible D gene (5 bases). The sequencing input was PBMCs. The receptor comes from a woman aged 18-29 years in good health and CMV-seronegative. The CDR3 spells CASSLSPAGYRHGYTF. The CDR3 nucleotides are TGTGCCAGCAGTTTATCGCCAGCAGGGTACCGACATGGCTACACCTTC.